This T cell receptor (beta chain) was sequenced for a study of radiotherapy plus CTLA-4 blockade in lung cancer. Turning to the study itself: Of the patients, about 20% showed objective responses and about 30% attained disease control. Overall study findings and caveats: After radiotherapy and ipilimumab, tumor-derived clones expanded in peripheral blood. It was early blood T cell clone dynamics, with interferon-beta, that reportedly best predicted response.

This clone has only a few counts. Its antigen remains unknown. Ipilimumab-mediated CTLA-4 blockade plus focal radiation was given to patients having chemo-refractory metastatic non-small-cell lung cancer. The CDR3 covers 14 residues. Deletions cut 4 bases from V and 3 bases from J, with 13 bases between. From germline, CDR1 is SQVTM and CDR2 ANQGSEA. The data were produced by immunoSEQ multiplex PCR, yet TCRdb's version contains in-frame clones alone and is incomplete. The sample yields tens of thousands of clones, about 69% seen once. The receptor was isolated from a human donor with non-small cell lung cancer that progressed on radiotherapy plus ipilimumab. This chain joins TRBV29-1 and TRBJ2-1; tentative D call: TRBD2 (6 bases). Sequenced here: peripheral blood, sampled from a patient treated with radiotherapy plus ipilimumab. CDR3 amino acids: CSVVEQGLYNEQFF. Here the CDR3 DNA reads TGCAGCGTTGTGGAGCAGGGACTCTACAATGAGCAGTTCTTC.